The present T cell receptor (beta chain) was sequenced within a study of spatial heterogeneity in lung cancer. Across the whole study: Sequence detection consistently recorded a greater number of beta-chain than alpha-chain sequences.

The time point: blood at routine non-recurrence follow-up after resection. Germline V CDR1 and CDR2: SGHNT, YYREEE (reference sequence). Trimming took 4 bases from V and 5 from J, leaving 10 bases between them. CDR3 length: 13 residues. The sample holds a few counts of this clonotype. One entry per CDR3 protein results from TCRdb running MiXCR on the 5' RACE reads. This table holds more than 40,000 distinct CDR3 sequences, roughly 20% found once. This TCR came from a female donor with early-stage non-small cell lung cancer. This chain connects TRBV5-4 to TRBJ1-5, with a weak D call TRBD1 (6 bases). The material sequenced was PBMCs, taken at follow-up. Here the CDR3 reads CASSVNRDQPQHF. CDR3 bases: TGTGCCAGCAGCGTAAACAGGGATCAGCCCCAGCATTTT. Full variable domain (outside the CDR3, taken from reference TRBV5-4 and TRBJ1-5): ETGVTQSPTHLIKTRGQQVTLRCSSQSGHNTVSWYQQALGQGPQFIFQYYREEENGRGNFPPRFSGLQFPNYSSELNVNALELDDSALYLCASSVNRDQPQHFGDGTRLSIL.